The clone carrying this T cell receptor (beta chain) was observed many times. Its antigen is currently unknown. The data belong to a study of T-cell reconstitution after alpha-beta-depleted transplantation in children. Regarding the study as a whole: One year after transplant, T-cell counts and diversity came mostly from newly produced T cells. About two months after transplant, alpha-beta T cells reportedly came from several hundred expanded graft clones. Surviving thymic progenitors and recipient T cells were the source of high TCRbeta diversity at day 60 in some patients.

CDR3 length: 15 residues. The V gene end was trimmed by 3 bases and the J gene end by 2 bases; junction bases not matched to a gene: 3. Germline V gene data show CDR1 as MNHNS and CDR2 as SASEGT. The TCRbeta library incorporated unique molecular identifiers. Each CDR3 protein gets one entry after TCRdb re-called the PCR reads with MiXCR. Found here are some 150,000 distinct CDR3 sequences, around 9% of them singletons; the top ten hold about a sixth. The V and J genes are TRBV6-1 and TRBJ2-7; 11 nucleotides agree with TRBD1. This clonotype was obtained from a female patient between 2 and 10 years old who had a stem cell transplant for congenital amegakaryocytic thrombocytopenia, so the T cells may come from the graft donor. The source was PBMCs, mostly from graft donor cells, collected 180 days after TCRalphabeta/CD19-depleted stem cell transplant. In DNA, the CDR3 is TGTGCCAGCAGTGACCGGGACAGGGGGACCTACGAGCAGTACTTC. Translating gives CASSDRDRGTYEQYF.